This T cell receptor (beta chain) came from a study of T cells in localized non-small cell lung cancer. This clone was counted once. The target antigen is unknown. Here immunoSEQ multiplex PCR was the method, and the copy in TCRdb shows in-frame clones only, minus some. Of 61,000 or so clones in the sample, just over 85% were seen once. Notes on the study in general: Adjacent lung tissue had a median about 57 of the top 100 clones found in the tumor.

V lost 4 bases and J 4 bases, leaving 20 bases between the germline ends. Germline CDR1 is SGHRS and CDR2 is YFSETQ. CDR3 length equals 16 residues. The material was peripheral blood, obtained before any cancer treatment. The TCR sequence derives from a woman aged 35-70 years with stage I lung adenocarcinoma. The chain links TRBV5-1 to TRBJ2-5, with unresolved D. The CDR3 DNA reads TGCGCCAGCAGCCCCGATTATAATCGGATCGGAGAGACCCAGTACTTC. This gives the protein CASSPDYNRIGETQYF.